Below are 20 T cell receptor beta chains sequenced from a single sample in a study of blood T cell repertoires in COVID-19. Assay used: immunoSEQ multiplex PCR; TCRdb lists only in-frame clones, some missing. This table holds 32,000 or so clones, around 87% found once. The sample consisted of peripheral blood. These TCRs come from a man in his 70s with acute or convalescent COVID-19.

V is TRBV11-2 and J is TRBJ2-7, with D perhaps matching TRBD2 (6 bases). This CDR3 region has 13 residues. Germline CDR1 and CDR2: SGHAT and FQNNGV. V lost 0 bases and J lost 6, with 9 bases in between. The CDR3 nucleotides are TGTGCCAGCAGCTTAGAACGGGAGTCCGAGCAGTACTTC. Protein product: CASSLERESEQYF.

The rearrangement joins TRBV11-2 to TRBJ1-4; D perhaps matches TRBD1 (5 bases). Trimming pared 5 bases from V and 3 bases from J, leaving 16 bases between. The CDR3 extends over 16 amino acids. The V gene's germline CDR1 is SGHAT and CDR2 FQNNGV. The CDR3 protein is CASSEGATTANEKLFF. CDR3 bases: TGTGCCAGCAGCGAAGGGGCAACGACAGCTAATGAAAAACTGTTTTTT. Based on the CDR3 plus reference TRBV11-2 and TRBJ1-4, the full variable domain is EAGVAQSPRYKIIEKRQSVAFWCNPISGHATLYWYQQILGQGPKLLIQFQNNGVVDDSQLPKDRFSAERLKGVDSTLKIQPAKLEDSAVYLCASSEGATTANEKLFFGSGTQLSVL.

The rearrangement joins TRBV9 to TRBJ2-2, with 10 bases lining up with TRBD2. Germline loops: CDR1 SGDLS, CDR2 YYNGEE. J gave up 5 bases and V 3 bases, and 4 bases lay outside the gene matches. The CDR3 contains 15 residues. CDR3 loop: CASSGLAGETGELFF. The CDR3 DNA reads TGTGCCAGCAGCGGGCTAGCGGGAGAAACCGGGGAGCTGTTTTTT.

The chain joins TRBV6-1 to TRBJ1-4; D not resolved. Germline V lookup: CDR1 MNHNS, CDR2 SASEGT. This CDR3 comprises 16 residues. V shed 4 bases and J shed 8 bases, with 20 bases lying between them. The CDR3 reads CASSGEGGGPREKLFF. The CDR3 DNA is TGTGCCAGCAGTGGAGAAGGTGGCGGTCCGAGGGAAAAACTGTTTTTT.

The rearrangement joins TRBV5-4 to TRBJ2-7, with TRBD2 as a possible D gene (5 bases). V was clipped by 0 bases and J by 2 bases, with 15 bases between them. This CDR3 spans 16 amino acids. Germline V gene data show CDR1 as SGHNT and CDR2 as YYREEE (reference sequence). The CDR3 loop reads CASSLAATTATYEQYF. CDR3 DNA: TGTGCCAGCAGCTTGGCCGCGACTACTGCCACCTACGAGCAGTACTTC.

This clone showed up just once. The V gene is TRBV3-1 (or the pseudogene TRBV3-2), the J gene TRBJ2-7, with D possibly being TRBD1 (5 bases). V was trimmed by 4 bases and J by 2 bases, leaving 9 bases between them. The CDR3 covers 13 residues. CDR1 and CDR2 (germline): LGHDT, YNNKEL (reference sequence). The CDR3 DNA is TGTGCCAGCAGCCTTAGACAGACCTACGAGCAGTACTTC. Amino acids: CASSLRQTYEQYF.

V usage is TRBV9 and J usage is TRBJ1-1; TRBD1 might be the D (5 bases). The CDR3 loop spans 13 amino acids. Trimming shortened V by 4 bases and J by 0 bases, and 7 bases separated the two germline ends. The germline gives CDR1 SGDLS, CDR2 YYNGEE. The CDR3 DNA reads TGTGCCAGCAGCTTACAGGTGAACACTGAAGCTTTCTTT. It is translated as CASSLQVNTEAFF.

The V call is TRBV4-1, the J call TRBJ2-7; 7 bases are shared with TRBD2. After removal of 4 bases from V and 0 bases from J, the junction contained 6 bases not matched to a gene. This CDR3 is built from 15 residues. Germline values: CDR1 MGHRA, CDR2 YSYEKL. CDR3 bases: TGCGCCAGCAGCCCAGGGCGGGGGAGCTCCTACGAGCAGTACTTC. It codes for CASSPGRGSSYEQYF.

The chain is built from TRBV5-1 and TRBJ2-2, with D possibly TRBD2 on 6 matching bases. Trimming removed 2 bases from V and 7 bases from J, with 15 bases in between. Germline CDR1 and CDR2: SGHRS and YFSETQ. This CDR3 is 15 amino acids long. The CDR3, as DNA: TGCGCCAGCAGCTTCGGCGGGACTGGAGTCGGGGAGCTGTTTTTT. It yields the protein CASSFGGTGVGELFF.

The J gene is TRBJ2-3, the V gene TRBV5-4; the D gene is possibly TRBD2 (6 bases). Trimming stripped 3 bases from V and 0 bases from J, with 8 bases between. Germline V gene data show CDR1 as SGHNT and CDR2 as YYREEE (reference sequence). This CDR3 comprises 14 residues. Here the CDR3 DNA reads TGTGCCAGCAGCTCCCGGGGGAGCACAGATACGCAGTATTTT. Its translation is CASSSRGSTDTQYF. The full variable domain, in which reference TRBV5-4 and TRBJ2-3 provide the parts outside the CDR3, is ETGVTQSPTHLIKTRGQQVTLRCSSQSGHNTVSWYQQALGQGPQFIFQYYREEENGRGNFPPRFSGLQFPNYSSELNVNALELDDSALYLCASSSRGSTDTQYFGPGTRLTVL.

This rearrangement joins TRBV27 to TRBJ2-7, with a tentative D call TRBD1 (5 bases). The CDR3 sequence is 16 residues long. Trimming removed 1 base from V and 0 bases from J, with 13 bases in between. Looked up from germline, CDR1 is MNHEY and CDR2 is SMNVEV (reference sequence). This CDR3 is CASSLWGSYLSYEQYF. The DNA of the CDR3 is TGTGCCAGCAGTTTATGGGGCAGCTACCTCTCCTACGAGCAGTACTTC.

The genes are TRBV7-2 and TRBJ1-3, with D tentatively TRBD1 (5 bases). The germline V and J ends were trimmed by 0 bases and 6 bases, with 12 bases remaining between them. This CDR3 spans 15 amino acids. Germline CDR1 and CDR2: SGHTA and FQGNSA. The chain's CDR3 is CASSLAVGRVNTIYF. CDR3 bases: TGTGCCAGCAGCTTAGCGGTCGGCAGGGTAAACACCATATATTTT.

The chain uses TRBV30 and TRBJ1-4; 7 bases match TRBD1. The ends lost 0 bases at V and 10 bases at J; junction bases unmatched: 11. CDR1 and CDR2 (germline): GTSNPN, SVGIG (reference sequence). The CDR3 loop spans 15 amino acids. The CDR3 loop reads CAWSVSAGGSGKLFF. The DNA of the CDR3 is TGTGCCTGGAGTGTGAGCGCAGGGGGGAGCGGAAAACTGTTTTTT.

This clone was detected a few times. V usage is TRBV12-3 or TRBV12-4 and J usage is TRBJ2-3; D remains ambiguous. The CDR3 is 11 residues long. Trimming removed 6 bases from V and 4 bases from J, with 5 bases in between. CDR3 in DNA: TGTGCCAGCAGACAAGCAGATACGCAGTATTTT. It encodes CASRQADTQYF.

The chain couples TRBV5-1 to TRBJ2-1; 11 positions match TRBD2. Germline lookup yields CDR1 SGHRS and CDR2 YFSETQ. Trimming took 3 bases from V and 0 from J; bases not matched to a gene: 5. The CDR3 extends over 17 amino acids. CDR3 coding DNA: TGCGCCAGCAGCTCGACTAGCGGGGCCCTCTCCTACAATGAGCAGTTCTTC. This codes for CASSSTSGALSYNEQFF.

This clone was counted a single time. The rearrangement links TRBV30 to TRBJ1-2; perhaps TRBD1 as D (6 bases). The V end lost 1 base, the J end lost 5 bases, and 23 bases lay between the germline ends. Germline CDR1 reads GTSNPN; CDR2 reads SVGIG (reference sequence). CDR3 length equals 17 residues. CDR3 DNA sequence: TGTGCCTGGAGTGGGGGGGGCGCCTTAGCCGGTTTGTATGGCTACACCTTC. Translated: CAWSGGGALAGLYGYTF.

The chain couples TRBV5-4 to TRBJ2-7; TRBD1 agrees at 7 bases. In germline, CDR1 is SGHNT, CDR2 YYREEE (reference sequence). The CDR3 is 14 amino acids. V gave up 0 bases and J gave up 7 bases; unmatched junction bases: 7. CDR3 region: CASSLGQGVTEQYF. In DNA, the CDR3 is TGTGCCAGCAGCTTGGGGCAGGGGGTAACAGAGCAGTACTTC.

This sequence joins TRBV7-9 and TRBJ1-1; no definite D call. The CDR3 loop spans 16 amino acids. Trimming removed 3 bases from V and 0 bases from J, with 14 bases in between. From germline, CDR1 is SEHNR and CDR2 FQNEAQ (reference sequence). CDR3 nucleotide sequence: TGTGCCAGCAGCTTGCGGGGAGGACTCATGAACACTGAAGCTTTCTTT. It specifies CASSLRGGLMNTEAFF. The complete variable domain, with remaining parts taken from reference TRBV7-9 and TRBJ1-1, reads DTGVSQNPRHKITKRGQNVTFRCDPISEHNRLYWYRQTLGQGPEFLTYFQNEAQLEKSRLLSDRFSAERPKGSFSTLEIQRTEQGDSAMYLCASSLRGGLMNTEAFFGQGTRLTVV.

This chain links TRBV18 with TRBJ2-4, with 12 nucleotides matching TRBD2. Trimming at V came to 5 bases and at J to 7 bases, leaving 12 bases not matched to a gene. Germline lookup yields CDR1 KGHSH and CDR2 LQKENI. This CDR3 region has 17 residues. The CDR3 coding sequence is TGTGCCAGCTCAAGGGGACTAGCGGGTACCGGGGCTAACATTCAGTACTTC. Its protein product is CASSRGLAGTGANIQYF. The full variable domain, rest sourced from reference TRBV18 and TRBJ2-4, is NAGVMQNPRHLVRRRGQEARLRCSPMKGHSHVYWYRQLPEEGLKFMVYLQKENIIDESGMPKERFSAEFPKEGPSILRIQQVVRGDSAAYFCASSRGLAGTGANIQYFGAGTRLSVL.

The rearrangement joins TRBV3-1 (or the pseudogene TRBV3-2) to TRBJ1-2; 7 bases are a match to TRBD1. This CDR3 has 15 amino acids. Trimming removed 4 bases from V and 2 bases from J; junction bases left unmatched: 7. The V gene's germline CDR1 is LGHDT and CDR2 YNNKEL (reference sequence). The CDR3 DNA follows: TGTGCCAGCAGCCGGACAGGCGGTTTCAACTATGGCTACACCTTC. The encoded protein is CASSRTGGFNYGYTF.